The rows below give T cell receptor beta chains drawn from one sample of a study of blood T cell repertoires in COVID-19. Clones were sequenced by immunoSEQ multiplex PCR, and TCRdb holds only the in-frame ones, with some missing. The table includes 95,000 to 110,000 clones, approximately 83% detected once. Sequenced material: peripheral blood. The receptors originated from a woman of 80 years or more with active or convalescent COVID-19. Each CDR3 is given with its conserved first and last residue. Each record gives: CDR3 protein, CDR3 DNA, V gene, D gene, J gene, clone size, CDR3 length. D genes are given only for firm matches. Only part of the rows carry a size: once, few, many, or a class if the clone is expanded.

CASSFPPREGFREQYF,TGTGCCAGCAGCTTCCCTCCGCGGGAGGGTTTCCGCGAGCAGTACTTC,TRBV7-3,TRBD2,TRBJ2-7,NA,16
CASSVEQQASGYTF,TGTGCCAGCAGCGTAGAGCAACAGGCTTCCGGCTACACCTTC,TRBV9,NA,TRBJ1-2,NA,14
CATSDPDRDEKLFF,TGTGCCACCAGTGATCCGGACAGGGATGAAAAACTGTTTTTT,TRBV24-1,TRBD1,TRBJ1-4,NA,14
CATSRLGNTGPGANVLTF,TGTGCCACCAGCAGACTTGGAAATACAGGGCCTGGGGCCAACGTCCTGACTTTC,TRBV15,NA,TRBJ2-6,NA,18
CASSLESYGYTF,TGTGCCAGCAGCTTAGAGAGCTATGGCTACACCTTC,TRBV7-9,NA,TRBJ1-2,once,12
CASSYLSNEKLFF,TGTGCCAGCAGTTACCTAAGTAATGAAAAACTGTTTTTT,TRBV6-5,NA,TRBJ1-4,few,13
CASSLDPGSPLHF,TGCGCCAGCAGCTTGGACCCGGGTTCACCCCTCCACTTT,TRBV5-1,NA,TRBJ1-6,NA,13
CASSFNNYGYTF,TGTGCCAGCAGTTTTAATAACTATGGCTACACCTTC,TRBV12-3/TRBV12-4,NA,TRBJ1-2,NA,12
CASSYRDRNEKLFF,TGCGCCAGCAGCTACAGGGATCGGAATGAAAAACTGTTTTTT,TRBV5-1,NA,TRBJ1-4,NA,14
CASSFGRGLRNEQFF,TGCGCCAGCAGCTTTGGTAGGGGGCTGAGAAATGAGCAGTTCTTC,TRBV5-1,TRBD1,TRBJ2-1,NA,15
CASKAEWSSYNSPLHF,TGTGCCAGCAAAGCGGAGTGGAGCTCCTATAATTCACCCCTCCACTTT,TRBV2,NA,TRBJ1-6,NA,16
CASSPSVGEKSYEQYF,TGTGCCAGCAGTCCCTCGGTCGGGGAGAAGTCCTACGAGCAGTACTTC,TRBV27,NA,TRBJ2-7,NA,16
CASSPGQENSPLHF,TGTGCCAGCAGCCCGGGACAGGAGAATTCACCCCTCCACTTT,TRBV6-6,TRBD1,TRBJ1-6,NA,14
CASSPGVFRDAQPQHF,TGTGCCAGCAGTCCCGGGGTGTTTCGGGATGCTCAGCCCCAGCATTTT,TRBV7-8,NA,TRBJ1-5,few,16